These 4 T cell receptor beta chains share one sample of origin, sequenced in a study of blood T cell repertoires in COVID-19 (dated by TCRdb to 2018 to 2020). Library creation used the immunoSEQ multiplex PCR assay. The table comes from immuneACCESS by way of TCRdb, which keeps in-frame sequences with V and J called. Part of the clones is missing from these tables; in studies checked, under half for an unresolved V gene and the rest for unknown reasons. The sample yields a few hundred thousand clones; approximately 90% were counted once. Of the sample, roughly 3.7% falls within the top ten clones. Sequencing input: PBMCs or T cells enriched from blood (not recorded which). These receptor sequences come from a woman under 40 who had recovered from COVID-19.

Written as DNA, the CDR3 is TGTGCCAGCAGGGCTAGCGGGAGCAATCATGAGCAGTTCTTC. This translates into CASRASGSNHEQFF. The chain links TRBV6-5 to TRBJ2-1, with TRBD2 matching over 10 bases. This CDR3 has 14 residues. Germline V lookup: CDR1 MNHEY, CDR2 SVGAGI. The junction had 7 bases not matched to a gene; V was cut back by 6 bases and J by 8 bases.

V gene TRBV4-3 combines with J gene TRBJ1-6; D gene ambiguous. V was shortened by 0 bases and J by 0 bases, with 9 bases between the two germline ends. The CDR3 is 17 amino acids. Germline CDR1 is LGHNA and CDR2 is YSLEER. The CDR3 loop is CASSQDFGASYNSPLHF. DNA of the CDR3: TGCGCCAGCAGCCAAGATTTTGGAGCCTCCTATAATTCACCCCTCCACTTT.

V is TRBV6-6 and J is TRBJ2-5; D is ambiguous. V lost 3 bases and J lost 3, with 5 bases in between. The CDR3 runs 12 residues. Germline CDR1 and CDR2: MNHNY and SVGAGI (reference sequence). The CDR3 sequence: CASSYPKETQYF. CDR3 coding DNA: TGTGCCAGCAGTTATCCTAAAGAGACCCAGTACTTC.

In its sample, this clone was seen once. The chain recombines TRBV7-2 with TRBJ1-4; D is unresolved. Germline CDR1 SGHTA, CDR2 FQGNSA. The CDR3 is 15 residues long. The germline V and J ends were trimmed by 0 bases and 0 bases, with 5 bases remaining between them. This chain's CDR3 is CASSLALTTNEKLFF. The CDR3 coding sequence is TGTGCCAGCAGCTTAGCCTTAACAACTAATGAAAAACTGTTTTTT.